The rows below give T cell receptor beta chains drawn from one sample of a study of early T cells in non-severe SARS-CoV-2 infection. TCRdb used MiXCR to reprocess the 5' RACE reads, holding one entry per CDR3 protein. Counted here are around 53,000 distinct CDR3 sequences, around a tenth occurring once; the ten biggest clones make up almost 8.5%. The material sequenced was whole blood. These receptor sequences come from an adult who was a healthcare worker with PCR-confirmed SARS-CoV-2 infection or an uninfected control (not recorded which). The CDR3 runs from the conserved cysteine through the conserved F or W. Fields, in order: CDR3 protein, CDR3 DNA, clone size, D gene, V gene, J gene. D genes are given only for firm matches. Clone size is shown for a subset of rows, as once, few, many or a class of expanded clone.

CDR3aa: CSANRAPDEQYF
CDR3nt: TGCAGCGCCAACAGGGCTCCCGACGAGCAGTACTTC
abundance: few
d_gene: .
v_gene: TRBV29-1
j_gene: TRBJ2-7

CDR3aa: CASRAGTHSYEQYF
CDR3nt: TGTGCCAGCAGGGCCGGGACACACTCCTACGAGCAGTACTTC
abundance: many
d_gene: .
v_gene: TRBV13
j_gene: TRBJ2-7

CDR3aa: CASARDRDYPTNEKLFF
CDR3nt: TGTGCCAGCGCCCGGGACAGGGATTACCCAACTAATGAAAAACTGTTTTTT
abundance: .
d_gene: TRBD1
v_gene: TRBV6-6
j_gene: TRBJ1-4

CDR3aa: CASSLEGQASNTEAFF
CDR3nt: TGCGCCAGCAGCTTGGAGGGACAGGCATCGAACACTGAAGCTTTCTTT
abundance: few
d_gene: TRBD1
v_gene: TRBV5-1
j_gene: TRBJ1-1

CDR3aa: CASSLSRGETQYF
CDR3nt: TGTGCCAGCAGCTTAAGCAGGGGAGAGACCCAGTACTTC
abundance: once
d_gene: .
v_gene: TRBV7-2
j_gene: TRBJ2-5

CDR3aa: CSVLQGDYGYTF
CDR3nt: TGCAGCGTTTTGCAGGGTGACTATGGCTACACCTTC
abundance: .
d_gene: .
v_gene: TRBV29-1
j_gene: TRBJ1-2

CDR3aa: CATSPEAGGREKLFF
CDR3nt: TGTGCCACCAGCCCCGAGGCGGGGGGACGTGAAAAACTGTTTTTT
abundance: many
d_gene: .
v_gene: TRBV15
j_gene: TRBJ1-4

CDR3aa: CASSKAGTGTNTEAFF
CDR3nt: TGTGCCAGCAGCAAAGCTGGGACAGGGACGAACACTGAAGCTTTCTTT
abundance: few
d_gene: .
v_gene: TRBV21-1
j_gene: TRBJ1-1

CDR3aa: CASSGNRYGYTF
CDR3nt: TGTGCCAGCAGTGGGAACCGGTATGGCTACACCTTC
abundance: many
d_gene: .
v_gene: TRBV12-3/TRBV12-4
j_gene: TRBJ1-2

CDR3aa: CASSMTGQFYNEQFF
CDR3nt: TGTGCCAGTAGTATGACGGGACAGTTCTACAATGAGCAGTTCTTC
abundance: many
d_gene: TRBD1
v_gene: TRBV19
j_gene: TRBJ2-1

CDR3aa: CASSKFIDEQFF
CDR3nt: TGTGCCAGCAGTAAATTCATCGATGAGCAGTTCTTC
abundance: .
d_gene: .
v_gene: TRBV11-3
j_gene: TRBJ2-1

CDR3aa: CASGRGGLGDYGYTF
CDR3nt: TGTGCCAGCGGGCGAGGGGGCCTTGGCGACTATGGCTACACCTTC
abundance: many
d_gene: TRBD1
v_gene: TRBV27
j_gene: TRBJ1-2

CDR3aa: CGSSPLPGLDIYEQYF
CDR3nt: TGTGGCAGCTCACCACTTCCGGGACTAGATATCTACGAGCAGTACTTC
abundance: .
d_gene: TRBD2
v_gene: TRBV18
j_gene: TRBJ2-7

CDR3aa: CASSPPGSNGNEQFF
CDR3nt: TGCGCCAGCAGCCCACCCGGGAGTAATGGTAATGAGCAGTTCTTC
abundance: .
d_gene: .
v_gene: TRBV5-1
j_gene: TRBJ2-1

CDR3aa: CSARDFRAGARSYEQYF
CDR3nt: TGCAGTGCTAGAGATTTTCGGGCGGGAGCTAGGTCCTACGAGCAGTACTTC
abundance: many
d_gene: TRBD2
v_gene: TRBV20-1
j_gene: TRBJ2-7

CDR3aa: CSALVGDQYNEQFF
CDR3nt: TGCAGTGCTCTCGTGGGGGACCAATACAATGAGCAGTTCTTC
abundance: many
d_gene: .
v_gene: TRBV20-1
j_gene: TRBJ2-1

CDR3aa: CASSLRGRGTQYF
CDR3nt: TGTGCCAGCAGTTTACGCGGGAGGGGGACCCAGTACTTC
abundance: few
d_gene: TRBD2
v_gene: TRBV28
j_gene: TRBJ2-5

CDR3aa: CASSAGLAEGKQYF
CDR3nt: TGTGCCAGCAGCGCGGGACTAGCTGAGGGGAAGCAGTACTTC
abundance: .
d_gene: TRBD2
v_gene: TRBV5-1
j_gene: TRBJ2-7

CDR3aa: CSASGDGPTDEQFF
CDR3nt: TGCAGTGCCAGTGGGGACGGTCCTACGGATGAGCAGTTCTTC
abundance: few
d_gene: .
v_gene: TRBV20-1
j_gene: TRBJ2-1

CDR3aa: CASVSQGRGNYGYTF
CDR3nt: TGTGCCAGCGTTTCCCAGGGCCGGGGTAACTATGGCTACACCTTC
abundance: .
d_gene: .
v_gene: TRBV6-5
j_gene: TRBJ1-2

CDR3aa: CASSLEGMLNYGYTF
CDR3nt: TGTGCCAGCAGCTTAGAGGGAATGTTGAACTATGGCTACACCTTC
abundance: many
d_gene: .
v_gene: TRBV7-2
j_gene: TRBJ1-2

CDR3aa: CASEETQETQYF
CDR3nt: TGTGCCAGCGAAGAGACACAAGAGACCCAGTACTTC
abundance: many
d_gene: .
v_gene: TRBV6-6
j_gene: TRBJ2-5

CDR3aa: CASSGASAPNSYEQYF
CDR3nt: TGTGCCAGCTCCGGGGCTAGCGCCCCGAACTCCTACGAGCAGTACTTC
abundance: few
d_gene: .
v_gene: TRBV7-8
j_gene: TRBJ2-7

CDR3aa: CAYAGTGNEKLFF
CDR3nt: TGTGCCTACGCCGGGACAGGCAATGAAAAACTGTTTTTT
abundance: many
d_gene: TRBD1
v_gene: TRBV30
j_gene: TRBJ1-4

CDR3aa: CASSVNTFTDTQYF
CDR3nt: TGTGCCAGCAGCGTCAACACCTTCACAGATACGCAGTATTTT
abundance: few
d_gene: .
v_gene: TRBV9
j_gene: TRBJ2-3

CDR3aa: CASSDGLARPKGSGELFF
CDR3nt: TGTGCCAGCAGCGACGGACTAGCGCGACCCAAAGGTTCCGGGGAGCTGTTTTTT
abundance: many
d_gene: TRBD2
v_gene: TRBV3-1
j_gene: TRBJ2-2

CDR3aa: CASSFQGNTEAFF
CDR3nt: TGTGCCAGCAGCTTCCAGGGGAACACTGAAGCTTTCTTT
abundance: many
d_gene: .
v_gene: TRBV12-3/TRBV12-4
j_gene: TRBJ1-1

CDR3aa: CASSRSDRNQPQHF
CDR3nt: TGTGCCAGCAGCCGATCGGACAGAAATCAGCCCCAGCATTTT
abundance: .
d_gene: .
v_gene: TRBV3-1
j_gene: TRBJ1-5

CDR3aa: CSVQTVLNEQYF
CDR3nt: TGCAGCGTGCAAACAGTGCTGAACGAGCAGTACTTC
abundance: many
d_gene: .
v_gene: TRBV29-1
j_gene: TRBJ2-7

CDR3aa: CASSFVRGGYGYTF
CDR3nt: TGTGCCAGCAGCTTTGTCCGAGGCGGCTATGGCTACACCTTC
abundance: many
d_gene: .
v_gene: TRBV3-1
j_gene: TRBJ1-2

CDR3aa: CASSPLTGRNPYGYTF
CDR3nt: TGTGCCAGCAGCCCGTTGACAGGCCGAAACCCCTATGGCTACACCTTC
abundance: many
d_gene: .
v_gene: TRBV7-6
j_gene: TRBJ1-2

CDR3aa: CASSRSGGRDEQFF
CDR3nt: TGTGCCAGCAGCCGCAGCGGGGGGAGGGATGAGCAGTTCTTC
abundance: few
d_gene: TRBD2
v_gene: TRBV12-3/TRBV12-4
j_gene: TRBJ2-1

CDR3aa: CASSPEVEKLFF
CDR3nt: TGTGCCAGCAGCCCCGAGGTGGAAAAACTGTTTTTT
abundance: .
d_gene: .
v_gene: TRBV3-1
j_gene: TRBJ1-4

CDR3aa: CASSPPGGADTQYF
CDR3nt: TGTGCCAGCAGTCCCCCGGGAGGCGCAGATACGCAGTATTTT
abundance: .
d_gene: TRBD2
v_gene: TRBV6-2/TRBV6-3
j_gene: TRBJ2-3

CDR3aa: CASSLPDRVDTGELFF
CDR3nt: TGTGCCAGCAGCTTACCTGACAGGGTCGACACCGGGGAGCTGTTTTTT
abundance: many
d_gene: TRBD1
v_gene: TRBV7-9
j_gene: TRBJ2-2

CDR3aa: CASSYHPSSYNEQFF
CDR3nt: TGTGCCAGCAGTTACCATCCGAGCTCCTACAATGAGCAGTTCTTC
abundance: many
d_gene: .
v_gene: TRBV6-5
j_gene: TRBJ2-1

CDR3aa: CASSFPPQFF
CDR3nt: TGTGCCAGCAGCTTCCCCCCCCAGTTCTTC
abundance: many
d_gene: .
v_gene: TRBV7-9
j_gene: TRBJ2-1

CDR3aa: CASSQVSDRGVRPQHF
CDR3nt: TGCGCCAGCAGCCAAGTTTCGGACAGGGGCGTTCGGCCCCAGCATTTT
abundance: .
d_gene: TRBD1
v_gene: TRBV4-1
j_gene: TRBJ1-5

CDR3aa: CASSQGSWEKLFF
CDR3nt: TGTGCCAGCAGCCAAGGATCCTGGGAAAAACTGTTTTTT
abundance: few
d_gene: .
v_gene: TRBV3-1
j_gene: TRBJ1-4

CDR3aa: CASSQKQDTGELFF
CDR3nt: TGCGCCAGCAGCCAAAAACAGGACACCGGGGAGCTGTTTTTT
abundance: once
d_gene: .
v_gene: TRBV5-1
j_gene: TRBJ2-2

CDR3aa: CASSLTGRRSSGNTIYF
CDR3nt: TGCGCCAGCAGCTTGACAGGACGGCGAAGCTCTGGAAACACCATATATTTT
abundance: many
d_gene: .
v_gene: TRBV5-1
j_gene: TRBJ1-3

CDR3aa: CSVERGAENIQYF
CDR3nt: TGCAGCGTTGAAAGAGGGGCGGAAAACATTCAGTACTTC
abundance: many
d_gene: .
v_gene: TRBV29-1
j_gene: TRBJ2-4

CDR3aa: CAWSQTGSEQYF
CDR3nt: TGTGCCTGGAGTCAAACGGGGAGCGAGCAGTACTTC
abundance: .
d_gene: .
v_gene: TRBV30
j_gene: TRBJ2-7

CDR3aa: CASRTQPNTEAFF
CDR3nt: TGTGCCAGTCGAACTCAGCCAAACACTGAAGCTTTCTTT
abundance: .
d_gene: .
v_gene: TRBV6-5
j_gene: TRBJ1-1

CDR3aa: CASSERRGAINEQYF
CDR3nt: TGTGCCAGCAGTGAACGTAGGGGAGCAATCAACGAGCAGTACTTC
abundance: many
d_gene: .
v_gene: TRBV6-1
j_gene: TRBJ2-7

CDR3aa: CASTQSTSGNQETQYF
CDR3nt: TGCGCCAGCACCCAATCGACTAGCGGTAACCAAGAGACCCAGTACTTC
abundance: many
d_gene: TRBD2
v_gene: TRBV10-1
j_gene: TRBJ2-5

CDR3aa: CASSELAGPYNEQFF
CDR3nt: TGTGCCAGCAGTGAACTAGCGGGGCCGTACAATGAGCAGTTCTTC
abundance: .
d_gene: TRBD2
v_gene: TRBV2
j_gene: TRBJ2-1

CDR3aa: CASSLSGANVLTF
CDR3nt: TGTGCCAGCAGTTTGTCTGGGGCCAACGTCCTGACTTTC
abundance: many
d_gene: .
v_gene: TRBV28
j_gene: TRBJ2-6

CDR3aa: CASSPPGRGDTEAFF
CDR3nt: TGTGCCAGCAGTCCCCCAGGGCGTGGGGACACTGAAGCTTTCTTT
abundance: .
d_gene: .
v_gene: TRBV2
j_gene: TRBJ1-1

CDR3aa: CASSIVNAANTEAFF
CDR3nt: TGTGCCAGTAGTATCGTCAACGCCGCGAACACTGAAGCTTTCTTT
abundance: few
d_gene: .
v_gene: TRBV19
j_gene: TRBJ1-1

CDR3aa: CASSARTGGNEQYF
CDR3nt: TGTGCCAGCAGTGCCCGGACAGGGGGGAACGAGCAGTACTTC
abundance: many
d_gene: TRBD1
v_gene: TRBV27
j_gene: TRBJ2-7

CDR3aa: CASSPRRGITTYEQYF
CDR3nt: TGTGCCAGCAGCCCCCGGCGGGGTATTACCACCTACGAGCAGTACTTC
abundance: many
d_gene: .
v_gene: TRBV14
j_gene: TRBJ2-7

CDR3aa: CSATDVGDTGELFF
CDR3nt: TGCAGCGCCACGGATGTCGGTGACACCGGGGAGCTGTTTTTT
abundance: many
d_gene: .
v_gene: TRBV29-1
j_gene: TRBJ2-2

CDR3aa: CSVASSAAQGLEQFF
CDR3nt: TGCAGCGTTGCGTCTTCGGCTGCCCAGGGACTCGAGCAGTTCTTC
abundance: many
d_gene: .
v_gene: TRBV29-1
j_gene: TRBJ2-1

CDR3aa: CASSLGTGFSEAFF
CDR3nt: TGCGCCAGCAGCTTGGGGACAGGGTTTTCTGAAGCTTTCTTT
abundance: .
d_gene: TRBD1
v_gene: TRBV5-1
j_gene: TRBJ1-1

CDR3aa: CATQAANYGYTF
CDR3nt: TGTGCCACACAGGCCGCTAACTATGGCTACACCTTC
abundance: .
d_gene: .
v_gene: TRBV10-3
j_gene: TRBJ1-2

CDR3aa: CASSQNPGSGQNEKLFF
CDR3nt: TGCGCCAGCAGCCAGAACCCGGGGTCGGGACAGAATGAAAAACTGTTTTTT
abundance: many
d_gene: TRBD1
v_gene: TRBV4-1
j_gene: TRBJ1-4

CDR3aa: CASSFWGGLAYHNEQFF
CDR3nt: TGTGCCAGCAGTTTTTGGGGTGGGCTAGCCTACCACAATGAGCAGTTCTTC
abundance: once
d_gene: .
v_gene: TRBV12-3/TRBV12-4
j_gene: TRBJ2-1

CDR3aa: CASSYGGAGNTEAFF
CDR3nt: TGTGCCAGCAGCTACGGGGGGGCCGGGAACACTGAAGCTTTCTTT
abundance: .
d_gene: .
v_gene: TRBV27
j_gene: TRBJ1-1